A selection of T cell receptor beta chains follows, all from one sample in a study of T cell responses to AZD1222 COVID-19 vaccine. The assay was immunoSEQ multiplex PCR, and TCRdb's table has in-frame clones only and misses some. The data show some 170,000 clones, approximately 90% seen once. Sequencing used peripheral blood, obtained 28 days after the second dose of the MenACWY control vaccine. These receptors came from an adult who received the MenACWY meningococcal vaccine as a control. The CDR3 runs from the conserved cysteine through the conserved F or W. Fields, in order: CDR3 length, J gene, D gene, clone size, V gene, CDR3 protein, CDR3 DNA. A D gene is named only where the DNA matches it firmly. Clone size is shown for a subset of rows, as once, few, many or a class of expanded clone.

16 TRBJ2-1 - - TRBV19 CASSISRAPPYNEQFF TGTGCCAGTAGTATCTCGAGGGCACCTCCCTACAATGAGCAGTTCTTC
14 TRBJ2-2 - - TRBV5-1 CASGDGQYTGELFF TGCGCCAGCGGTGATGGACAGTACACCGGGGAGCTGTTTTTT
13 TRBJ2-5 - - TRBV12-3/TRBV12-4 CASSLWGGETQYF TGTGCCAGCAGTTTGTGGGGCGGGGAGACCCAGTACTTC
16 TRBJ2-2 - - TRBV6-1 CASSGGSQRNTGELFF TGTGCCAGCAGTGGGGGATCTCAACGGAACACCGGGGAGCTGTTTTTT
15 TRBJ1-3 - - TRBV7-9 CASSLRRLTGNTIYF TGTGCCAGCAGCTTAAGACGATTGACGGGAAACACCATATATTTT
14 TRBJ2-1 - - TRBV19 CASTPADHYNEQFF TGTGCCAGTACTCCAGCGGACCACTACAATGAGCAGTTCTTC
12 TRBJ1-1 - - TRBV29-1 CSVHLHNTEAFF TGCAGCGTCCACTTACATAACACTGAAGCTTTCTTT
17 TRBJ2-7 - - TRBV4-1 CASSQARSTSFAYEQYF TGCGCCAGCAGCCAAGCTCGAAGTACGTCCTTCGCCTACGAGCAGTACTTC
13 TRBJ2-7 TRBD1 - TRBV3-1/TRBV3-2 CASSKTTGYEQYF TGTGCCAGCAGCAAAACGACAGGGTACGAGCAGTACTTC
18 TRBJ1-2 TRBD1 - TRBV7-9 CASSLFKGQAPSNYGYTF TGTGCCAGCAGCTTATTTAAGGGACAGGCCCCCAGTAACTATGGCTACACCTTC
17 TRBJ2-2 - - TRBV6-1 CASSEGVTGSVPGELFF TGTGCCAGCAGTGAAGGGGTTACAGGGTCTGTCCCCGGGGAGCTGTTTTTT
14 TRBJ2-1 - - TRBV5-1 CASSLGVAINEQFF TGCGCCAGCAGCTTGGGGGTGGCTATCAATGAGCAGTTCTTC
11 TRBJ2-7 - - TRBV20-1 CSAARSDEQYF TGCAGTGCTGCCCGATCCGACGAGCAGTACTTC
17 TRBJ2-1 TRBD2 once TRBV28 CASSLYGSGGSYNEQFF TGTGCCAGCAGTTTATATGGTAGCGGGGGCTCCTACAATGAGCAGTTCTTC
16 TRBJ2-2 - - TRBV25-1 CASSALGNLNTGELFF TGTGCCAGCAGTGCTCTCGGGAATTTGAACACCGGGGAGCTGTTTTTT
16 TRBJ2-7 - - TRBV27 CASSLGPIANPYEQYF TGTGCCAGCAGTTTAGGCCCGATAGCAAACCCCTACGAGCAGTACTTC